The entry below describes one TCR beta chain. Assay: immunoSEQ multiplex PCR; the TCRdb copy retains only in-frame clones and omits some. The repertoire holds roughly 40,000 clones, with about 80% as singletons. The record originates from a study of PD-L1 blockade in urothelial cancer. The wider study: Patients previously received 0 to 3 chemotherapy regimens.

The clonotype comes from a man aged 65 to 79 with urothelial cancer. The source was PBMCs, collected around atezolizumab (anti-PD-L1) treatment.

This chain's CDR3 is CASSSRSSTDTQYF. The CDR3 DNA is TGTGCCAGCAGTTCTCGGTCTAGCACAGATACGCAGTATTTT. This chain uses TRBV27 with TRBJ2-3; D gene uncertain. Per the germline V gene, CDR1 is MNHEY and CDR2 is SMNVEV (reference sequence). The CDR3 extends over 14 amino acids. Trimming removed 4 bases at V and 0 bases at J, with 8 bases between.